Listed here are 18 T cell receptor beta chains from one sample, sequenced in a study of blood T cell repertoires in COVID-19. The repertoire was sequenced with immunoSEQ multiplex PCR; TCRdb's copy has only in-frame clones and lacks some. The sample holds 310,000 or so clones, about 85% seen once. Material: PBMCs or T cells enriched from blood (not recorded which). Every receptor here comes from a woman in her 30s who had recovered from COVID-19.

J is TRBJ1-3 and V is TRBV19; 9 bases agree with TRBD1. This CDR3 has 16 amino acids. Germline CDR1 is LNHDA and CDR2 is SQIVND (reference sequence). V lost 9 bases and J lost 0; bases outside the gene matches: 9. The CDR3 sequence is CASRGTGIFSGNTIYF. The DNA for the CDR3 is TGTGCCAGCCGCGGGACAGGGATTTTCTCTGGAAACACCATATATTTT.

The chain carries TRBV7-8 and TRBJ2-1; the D gene is possibly TRBD1 (5 bases). The germline V gene encodes CDR1 SGHVS and CDR2 FQNEAQ. The V and J ends lost 1 base and 6 bases respectively, with 10 bases between them. There are 14 residues in the CDR3. CDR3 residues: CASSLEPGFNEQFF. DNA of the CDR3: TGTGCCAGCAGCTTAGAACCAGGGTTCAATGAGCAGTTCTTC.

This clone occurred a few times. The chain links TRBV30 to TRBJ1-6; D uncertain. Germline V gives CDR1 GTSNPN, CDR2 SVGIG (reference sequence). V was shortened by 5 bases and J by 10 bases, with 9 bases between the two germline ends. The CDR3 spans 11 residues. This CDR3 is CAWASGSPLHF. The CDR3 DNA sequence: TGTGCCTGGGCGTCGGGATCACCCCTCCACTTT. Full variable domain (missing parts from reference TRBV30 and TRBJ1-6): SQTIHQWPATLVQPVGSPLSLECTVEGTSNPNLYWYRQAAGRGLQLLFYSVGIGQISSEVPQNLSASRPQDRQFILSSKKLLLSDSGFYLCAWASGSPLHFGNGTRLTVT.

Here the CDR3 DNA reads TGTGCCAGTAGTATTCAAGGGGCGAACTATATCGACTACACCTTC. This gives the protein CASSIQGANYIDYTF. This chain connects TRBV19 to TRBJ1-2, with D perhaps matching TRBD1 (5 bases). Germline CDR1 LNHDA, CDR2 SQIVND (reference sequence). The CDR3 runs to 15 residues. V lost 3 bases to trimming and J lost 10 bases, with 21 bases between them.

The chain links TRBV30 to TRBJ1-2, with a weak D call TRBD1 (6 bases). The germline V gene has CDR1 GTSNPN and CDR2 SVGIG (reference sequence). V was cut by 7 bases and J by 0 bases, with 15 bases left in between. The CDR3 contains 14 residues. The CDR3 here is CASSGQRANYGYTF. As DNA, the CDR3 is TGTGCCTCATCGGGACAAAGAGCTAACTATGGCTACACCTTC.

The chain is built from TRBV12-3 or TRBV12-4 and TRBJ1-5; no firm D call. This CDR3 region has 12 residues. The V end was cut by 5 bases, the J end by 3 bases, with 5 bases between. The CDR3 nucleotides read TGTGCCAGCAGTCAAAACAATCAGCCCCAGCATTTT. Translated, it gives CASSQNNQPQHF.

A remark on this clone: The same CDR3 can be traced to other DNA sequences in this sample. The chain joins TRBV5-1 to TRBJ2-7; TRBD1 might be the D (6 bases). Germline V gene data show CDR1 as SGHRS and CDR2 as YFSETQ. The CDR3 contains 12 residues. The germline V and J ends were trimmed by 4 bases and 3 bases, with 8 bases remaining between them. The CDR3 region has the DNA TGCGCCAGCAGCGTGGACAGCTACGAGCAGTACTTC. Its translation is CASSVDSYEQYF.

The chain joins TRBV3-1 (or the pseudogene TRBV3-2) to TRBJ2-2; 7 positions match TRBD1. CDR3 length equals 15 residues. The V gene's germline CDR1 is LGHDT and CDR2 YNNKEL (reference sequence). The junction had 2 bases not matched to a gene; V was cut back by 4 bases and J by 0 bases. DNA for the CDR3: TGTGCCAGCAGCCTTGGGACAGCGAACACCGGGGAGCTGTTTTTT. Encoded protein: CASSLGTANTGELFF.

The chain recombines TRBV2 with TRBJ1-5, with 8 positions matching TRBD1. The J segment lost 11 bases and the V segment lost 4 bases, leaving 7 bases of the junction unmatched. In germline, CDR1 is SNHLY, CDR2 FYNNEI. CDR3 size: 13 residues. Written as DNA, the CDR3 is TGTGCCAGCAGTGGGCCAGGGGGCGAGTCCCAGCATTTT. Translating gives CASSGPGGESQHF.

The chain couples TRBV7-2 to TRBJ1-5; D not resolved. The CDR3 totals 12 residues. Germline CDR1 reads SGHTA; CDR2 reads FQGNSA. The V gene lost 5 bases and the J gene lost 6 bases, with 8 bases spanning the gap. CDR3 protein: CASSPRGQPQHF. The DNA of the CDR3 is TGTGCCAGCAGCCCTCGGGGTCAGCCCCAGCATTTT.

V gene TRBV6-5 combines with J gene TRBJ1-1; tentatively, D is TRBD1 (6 bases). V lost 6 bases and J lost 4, with 12 bases in between. The CDR3 covers 13 residues. Per germline, CDR1 MNHEY and CDR2 SVGAGI. The CDR3 bases are TGTGCCAGCAGAAGATTACAGGGCACTGAAGCTTTCTTT. Amino acid sequence: CASRRLQGTEAFF.

V and J are TRBV11-2 and TRBJ1-4, with 9 nucleotides matching TRBD1. Looked up from germline, CDR1 is SGHAT and CDR2 is FQNNGV. This CDR3 has 17 amino acids. The junction had 7 bases not matched to a gene; V was cut back by 0 bases and J by 5 bases. In DNA form, the CDR3 reads TGTGCCAGCAGCTTAGATCGGTGGACAGGGGAGAATGAAAAACTGTTTTTT. This encodes CASSLDRWTGENEKLFF.

The gene calls are TRBV7-9 and TRBJ1-1; D gene unclear. V was pared by 0 bases and J by 2 bases, with 10 bases between. CDR1 SEHNR and CDR2 FQNEAQ come from the germline V gene (reference sequence). The CDR3 contains 15 residues. The CDR3 spells CASSLARGSNTEAFF. The CDR3 nucleotides are TGTGCCAGCAGCTTAGCGCGAGGGAGCAACACTGAAGCTTTCTTT.

This clone was observed a handful of times. The chain couples TRBV12-5 to TRBJ1-1; D uncertain. The V and J ends lost 1 base and 6 bases respectively, with 6 bases between them. The germline CDR1 and CDR2 sequences are LGHNT and FRNRAP. The CDR3 runs 12 residues. In DNA form, the CDR3 reads TGTGCTAGTGGTTTGGACGAGGCTGAAGCTTTCTTT. It specifies CASGLDEAEAFF.

The chain carries TRBV6-5 and TRBJ1-2; the D gene is possibly TRBD1 (5 bases). V was clipped by 7 bases and J by 3 bases, with 12 bases between them. The CDR3 spans 13 residues. CDR1 is MNHEY and CDR2 is SVGAGI in the germline V gene. The CDR3 spells CASKLGRDYGYTF. The CDR3 DNA sequence: TGTGCCAGCAAGCTGGGCAGGGACTATGGCTACACCTTC.

J is TRBJ2-7 and V is TRBV20-1, with D possibly TRBD1 on 5 matching bases. The CDR3 extends over 11 amino acids. Germline CDR1 and CDR2: DFQATT and SNEGSKA (reference sequence). V lost 2 bases to trimming and J lost 4 bases, with 6 bases between them. The CDR3 reads CSARQGYEQYF. The CDR3 DNA sequence: TGCAGTGCTAGACAGGGTTACGAGCAGTACTTC.

This chain connects TRBV27 to TRBJ2-1; 13 bases fit TRBD2. Germline CDR1 is MNHEY and CDR2 is SMNVEV (reference sequence). V gave up 3 bases and J gave up 7 bases; unmatched junction bases: 6. CDR3 length: 16 residues. CDR3 DNA sequence: TGTGCCAGCAGTTTTCTCACTAGCGGGGGGGCGAATGAGCAGTTCTTC. Protein: CASSFLTSGGANEQFF.

The genes are TRBV18 and TRBJ1-4; maybe TRBD1 (5 bases). Germline V gene sequence: CDR1 KGHSH, CDR2 LQKENI. There are 15 residues in the CDR3. V lost 6 bases, J lost 8 bases, and 19 bases lay in between. The CDR3 protein is CASSPSGPGGEKLFF. The CDR3 DNA reads TGTGCCAGCTCGCCTTCGGGCCCTGGGGGGGAAAAACTGTTTTTT.